These T cell receptor beta chains were read from a single sample in a study of radiotherapy plus CTLA-4 blockade in lung cancer. Here immunoSEQ multiplex PCR was the method, and the copy in TCRdb shows in-frame clones only, minus some. Among some 43,000 clones, roughly 80% were seen once, and the ten largest hold approximately 3.3%. The sequenced sample was peripheral blood, obtained from a patient treated with radiotherapy plus ipilimumab. These receptors originate from a human donor with non-small cell lung cancer who had stable disease on radiotherapy plus ipilimumab. Both conserved end residues are part of each CDR3. A D gene is named only where the DNA matches it firmly. Part of the rows lack a size; the others show once, few, many or a class for expanded clones.

abundance	v_gene	d_gene	j_gene	CDR3aa	CDR3nt
NA	TRBV27	TRBD2	TRBJ2-2	CASSVFGTSPGELFF	TGTGCCAGCAGTGTCTTTGGGACTAGCCCCGGGGAGCTGTTTTTT
NA	TRBV4-3	TRBD2	TRBJ2-3	CASSQDEVLAGAADTQYF	TGCGCCAGCAGCCAAGATGAGGTATTAGCGGGAGCCGCAGATACGCAGTATTTT
few	TRBV5-6	NA	TRBJ2-2	CASSPFRETGELFF	TGTGCCAGCAGCCCCTTCCGGGAAACCGGGGAGCTGTTTTTT
NA	TRBV7-8	TRBD2	TRBJ2-1	CASSTGGLAGGNEQFF	TGTGCCAGCAGCACAGGGGGTCTAGCGGGAGGCAATGAGCAGTTCTTC
few	TRBV5-5	TRBD1	TRBJ1-4	CASSLDRGEKLFF	TGTGCCAGCAGCTTGGACAGGGGCGAAAAACTGTTTTTT
once	TRBV7-9	TRBD2	TRBJ2-1	CASSSSGSGEQFF	TGTGCCAGCAGCTCTAGCGGGAGTGGAGAGCAGTTCTTC
NA	TRBV6-1	TRBD2	TRBJ2-7	CASSEGTSGRSYEQYF	TGTGCCAGCAGTGAGGGAACTAGCGGGAGGTCCTACGAGCAGTACTTC
NA	TRBV2	NA	TRBJ1-1	CASTTGNTEAFF	TGTGCCAGCACAACAGGGAACACTGAAGCTTTCTTT
NA	TRBV19	TRBD1	TRBJ2-7	CASSIGTGDEQYF	TGTGCCAGTAGTATAGGTACAGGGGACGAGCAGTACTTC
NA	TRBV25-1	NA	TRBJ2-7	CASRDTGFHEQYF	TGTGCCAGCAGAGATACAGGGTTCCACGAGCAGTACTTC
NA	TRBV7-9	TRBD1	TRBJ2-3	CASSPGQGSDTQYF	TGTGCCAGCAGCCCGGGACAGGGGTCGGATACGCAGTATTTT
NA	TRBV7-2	TRBD2	TRBJ2-3	CASSSVGLATDTQYF	TGTGCCAGCAGCTCCGTCGGACTAGCGACAGATACGCAGTATTTT
NA	TRBV19	NA	TRBJ1-1	CASSIVRNTEAFF	TGTGCCAGTAGTATCGTCAGGAACACTGAAGCTTTCTTT
NA	TRBV7-9	NA	TRBJ2-7	CASSSMARAYEQYF	TGTGCCAGCAGCTCCATGGCCAGGGCCTACGAGCAGTACTTC
few	TRBV28	NA	TRBJ1-5	CASSLLLSGQGSNQPQHF	TGTGCCAGCAGTCTACTCCTATCAGGGCAGGGTAGCAATCAGCCCCAGCATTTT
NA	TRBV10-3	TRBD1	TRBJ1-2	CAISATGGKITNYGYTF	TGTGCCATCAGTGCAACAGGGGGCAAAATTACTAACTATGGCTACACCTTC
NA	TRBV7-9	NA	TRBJ1-2	CASSLVGAAGVYGYTF	TGTGCCAGCAGCTTAGTGGGGGCGGCAGGGGTCTATGGCTACACCTTC
once	TRBV28	TRBD1	TRBJ1-5	CASSSGQGDQPQHF	TGTGCCAGCAGTTCCGGACAGGGCGATCAGCCCCAGCATTTT